The TCR beta chain described here comes from a study of long-term antiretroviral therapy in people with HIV. Study conclusions and caveats: Blood obtained between about 2004 and 2017 may reflect older ART regimens.

Sequencing used immunoSEQ v3.0 at survey level. Profiling relied on immunoSEQ multiplex PCR, and the TCRdb table lists in-frame clones only, not all of them. The table includes about 42,000 clones, about nine tenths detected once. Worth noting for this clone: Its antigen remains unidentified.

Germline V gene sequence: CDR1 SNHLY, CDR2 FYNNEI. Trimming took 7 bases from V and 3 from J, leaving 24 bases between them. The CDR3 is 17 residues long. This sequence joins TRBV2 and TRBJ1-1; D may be TRBD1 (6 bases). Sequencing used unsorted PBMCs, obtained 0.1 years before starting antiretroviral therapy. The receptor was isolated from a woman between 50 and 59 years old with HIV. CDR3 in DNA: TGTGCCAGCAAGTACAGGGTTTCGTATCTTCAGGACACTGAAGCTTTCTTT. The encoded protein is CASKYRVSYLQDTEAFF.